This note documents a single TCR beta chain sequence. Its specificity is not known. Germline-derived CDR1 and CDR2 are MNHEY and SVGEGT. The CDR3 spans 15 residues. J gave up 5 bases and V 4 bases, and 5 bases lay outside the gene matches. This record comes from a study of persistence of HIV-infected CD4 T cells. Sequencing used immunoSEQ version 4 in survey mode. Measured with immunoSEQ multiplex PCR; TCRdb has only the in-frame clones, and not every one. This sample has about 36,000 clones, with more than 75% found just once. The stimulus was an HIV-1 Gag 15-mer peptide pool, roughly 1 ug/peptide/mL. Sorted nonresponding memory CD4+ T cells were CD40L-negative, CD69-negative, CD45RO-high. Donors were HIV-1-infected adults who began suppressive ART during chronic infection.

The sample in question was cultured CD4+ T cells from PBMCs, obtained from a patient who received antiretroviral therapy. The chain is built from TRBV6-2 or TRBV6-3 and TRBJ2-2, with 9 nucleotides matching TRBD2. The clonotype was recovered from an adult with HIV. The donor label of this sample is uncertain. CDR3 nucleotides: TGTGCCAGCAGTTTGGGTCTAGCGGGAACCGGGGAGCTGTTTTTT. Translating gives CASSLGLAGTGELFF.